This TCR beta chain was found in a study of CD8+CD57+ T cells in acquired aplastic anemia. Study details: The sorted CD4+ and CD8+ cells yielded an average around 3.2 ug of DNA. The average read count for CD4+ cells in healthy donors was around 10 million. Findings and limits, study-wide: No significant difference in CD8+ Simpson's diversity was found between patients and controls. Between patients and controls, around 27 CD8+ CDR3 sequences were found in common.

Germline V gene sequence: CDR1 MGHDK, CDR2 SYGVNS. The CDR3 contains 11 residues. Trimming left V 3 bases short and J 10 bases short, with 9 bases between. As for this clonotype: Its antigen is not identified.

The study profiled TCR beta VDJ and CDR3 using genomic DNA as template. TCRdb re-called the reads with MiXCR, one entry per CDR3 protein. The repertoire includes 150,000 to 200,000 distinct CDR3 sequences, approximately 40% of them detected once, and under 1.2% sits in the top ten. The V gene is TRBV25-1, the J gene TRBJ1-1; D is unresolved. The material sequenced was sorted CD4+, CD8+, or CD8+CD57+ T cells (not recorded which) from PBMCs. The TCR comes from a human donor in good health. The CDR3 coding sequence is TGTGCCAGCAGTGACATCGGTGTAGCTTTCTTT. Its translation is CASSDIGVAFF. The variable domain in full, completed from reference TRBV25-1 and TRBJ1-1, reads EADIYQTPRYLVIGTGKKITLECSQTMGHDKMYWYQQDPGMELHLIHYSYGVNSTEKGDLSSESTVSRIRTEHFPLTLESARPSHTSQYLCASSDIGVAFFGQGTRLTVV.